This T cell receptor (beta chain) was found in a study of CD8 T cells in ankylosing spondylitis. TCRdb re-analysed the 5' RACE reads in MiXCR, keeping a single row per CDR3 protein. Of roughly 160,000 distinct CDR3 sequences in the sample, 11% were seen once. Germline CDR1 reads SQVTM; CDR2 reads ANQGSEA. Trimming stripped 5 bases from V and 0 bases from J, with 13 bases between. CDR3 length: 14 residues. The table lists this clonotype with many counts. This chain connects TRBV29-1 to TRBJ1-1, with D hard to call. The receptor comes from a male donor with ankylosing spondylitis or in good health (not recorded which). The source material was blood, either unsorted or a sorted T cell fraction (not recorded which). Here the CDR3 reads CSVTLGNMNTEAFF. The CDR3 DNA is TGCAGCGTTACCCTGGGGAACATGAACACTGAAGCTTTCTTT.